These 11 T cell receptor beta chains were sequenced from one sample in a study of T cells in women clearing cervical HPV infection. The protocol was immunoSEQ multiplex PCR, while the TCRdb copy is restricted to in-frame clones and leaves out a portion. The sample holds tens of thousands of clones. The sample was blood buffy coat. The receptor set was obtained from a woman aged 18 to 69 with a cervical HPV16 infection that either progressed to CIN3+ or cleared (not recorded which).

Of note for this clone: The read stops 3 residues short of the end of the CDR3; the missing end is completed from the germline J gene. This chain uses TRBV20-1 with TRBJ2-1, with TRBD2 matching over 9 bases. This CDR3 has 15 residues. The germline gives CDR1 DFQATT, CDR2 SNEGSKA (reference sequence). With 2 bases clipped from V and 1 base from J, the junction kept 3 bases outside the gene matches. CDR3 DNA (partial): TGCAGTGCTAGACTAGCGGGACATTCCTACAATGAG. Translation: CSARLAGHSYNE. The full CDR3 protein is CSARLAGHSYNEQFF.

About this clone: The read terminates 3 residues ahead of where the CDR3 ends, so the germline J gene completes it. The V call is TRBV29-1, the J call TRBJ2-7; perhaps TRBD1 as D (6 bases). The V end lost 4 bases, the J end lost 2 bases, and 15 bases lay between the germline ends. The germline V gene encodes CDR1 SQVTM and CDR2 ANQGSEA. The CDR3 loop spans 14 amino acids. The CDR3 DNA, read in part, is TGCAGCGTTGCGGGGATCAGGGACACCTACGAG. It specifies CSVAGIRDTYE. The entire CDR3 sequence reads CSVAGIRDTYEQYF.

The sequenced CDR3 bases are TGCAGTGCTAGCGGGGGCACAGATACG. Translated: CSASGGTDT. The whole CDR3 is CSASGGTDTQYF. The J gene is TRBJ2-3, the V gene TRBV20-1; D may be TRBD2 (5 bases). The sequence runs out 3 residues before the end of the CDR3; the remainder is reconstructed from the germline J gene. Trimming stripped 3 bases from V and 1 base from J, with 5 bases between. Germline V gives CDR1 DFQATT, CDR2 SNEGSKA (reference sequence). This CDR3 is built from 12 residues.

In the case of this clone: The CDR3 is cut off 3 residues early in the read; its end comes from the germline J gene. The chain carries TRBV7-3 and TRBJ2-1; 14 nucleotides agree with TRBD2. The junction had 3 bases not matched to a gene; V was cut back by 2 bases and J by 6 bases. This CDR3 has 16 amino acids. CDR1 is SGHTA, CDR2 FQGTGA, per germline. Incomplete CDR3 DNA: TGTGCCAGCAGCTTAGGACTAGCGGGAGGCCTCAATGAG. Its translation: CASSLGLAGGLNE. The CDR3, in full, reads CASSLGLAGGLNEQFF.

Of note for this clone: Read data end 3 residues before the CDR3 end; the end is taken from the germline J gene. The chain is built from TRBV19 and TRBJ2-1; D may be TRBD2 (5 bases). CDR1 LNHDA and CDR2 SQIVND come from the germline V gene (reference sequence). Trimming took 7 bases from V and 5 from J, leaving 12 bases between them. The CDR3 consists of 13 residues. CDR3 bases read: TGTGCCAGTAAGCTCGAGGGCGACAATGAG. It translates to CASKLEGDNE. The whole CDR3 protein is CASKLEGDNEQFF. The whole variable domain, filled in from reference TRBV19 and TRBJ2-1, reads DGGITQSPKYLFRKEGQNVTLSCEQNLNHDAMYWYRQDPGQGLRLIYYSQIVNDFQKGDIAEGYSVSREKKESFPLTVTSAQKNPTAFYLCASKLEGDNEQFFGPGTRLTVL.

In the case of this clone: The CDR3 goes on 3 residues after the read ends, and that part is filled in from the germline J gene. The chain has TRBV2 and TRBJ2-7; TRBD2 matches at 7 bases. Germline V CDR1 and CDR2: SNHLY, FYNNEI. The CDR3 has 17 residues. The V and J ends lost 0 bases and 6 bases, in that order; junction bases with no gene match: 14. CDR3 residues: CASSEALHGGSFSEQYF. CDR3 bases read: TGTGCCAGCAGTGAAGCGCTTCATGGCGGGAGTTTCTCCGAG. Full variable domain (outside the CDR3, taken from reference TRBV2 and TRBJ2-7): EPEVTQTPSHQVTQMGQEVILRCVPISNHLYFYWYRQILGQKVEFLVSFYNNEISEKSEIFDDQFSVERPDGSNFTLKIRSTKLEDSAMYFCASSEALHGGSFSEQYFGPGTRLTVT.

On this clone: The missing CDR3 end, 3 residues past where the read stops, is filled in from the germline J gene. This chain uses TRBV20-1 with TRBJ2-3; no clear D. The germline gives CDR1 DFQATT, CDR2 SNEGSKA (reference sequence). This CDR3 region has 17 residues. This CDR3 is CSARDLTETYLQETQYF. Incomplete CDR3 DNA: TGCAGTGCTAGAGATTTGACTGAAACGTACCTACAAGAGACG.

About this clone itself: The CDR3 is cut off 3 residues early in the read; its end comes from the germline J gene. This chain links TRBV7-6 with TRBJ2-7, with 7 bases lining up with TRBD1. This CDR3 is built from 14 residues. Per germline, CDR1 SGHVS and CDR2 FNYEAQ. V shed 5 bases and J 2 bases; nucleotides not matched to a gene: 6. CDR3 DNA, as far as it was read: TGTGCCAGCAGCCCCGGGGACAGACCCTACGAG. Translation: CASSPGDRPYE. The full CDR3 is CASSPGDRPYEQYF.

Of note for this clone: The read ends 3 residues early relative to the CDR3; the germline J gene fills the gap. The rearrangement uses TRBV20-1 and TRBJ2-3, with TRBD2 matching over 11 bases. There are 18 residues in the CDR3. V lost 7 bases and J lost 2; bases outside the gene matches: 17. Germline V gene data show CDR1 as DFQATT and CDR2 as SNEGSKA (reference sequence). CDR3 loop: CSVGYSPTTSGDTDTQYF. CDR3 DNA, as far as it was read: TGCAGTGTTGGGTATAGCCCTACGACTAGCGGGGACACAGATACG.

In the case of this clone: Read sequence stops 3 residues before the CDR3 end, and the germline J gene provides the missing end. This rearrangement joins TRBV7-3 to TRBJ1-6, with 9 bases that match TRBD1. V was clipped by 3 bases and J by 5 bases; unmatched bases: 2. The CDR3 is made up of 15 amino acids. Germline V lookup: CDR1 SGHTA, CDR2 FQGTGA. The CDR3 loop reads CASSFGDRDNSPLHF. The sequenced part of the CDR3 DNA is TGTGCCAGCAGCTTCGGGGACAGGGATAATTCACCC.

As concerns this clone: Coverage ceases 3 residues before the CDR3 finishes, and the germline J gene fills in the end. The chain uses TRBV5-1 and TRBJ2-7; tentatively, D is TRBD2 (5 bases). The germline V gene encodes CDR1 SGHRS and CDR2 YFSETQ. This CDR3 is built from 15 residues. Trimming took off 6 bases at V and 0 bases at J, with 16 bases between the two ends. CDR3 bases read: TGCGCCAGCACATCCGGACTCAGGCTCTCCTACGAG. Translation: CASTSGLRLSYE. The whole CDR3 is CASTSGLRLSYEQYF.